Detailed here is one TCR beta chain. The antigen remains undetermined. This record comes from a study of CD8+ T cells in alopecia areata. Study-level background: Treatment ran 6 to 18 months, with 6 months of follow-up afterward. Study findings and constraints: Administration of tofacitinib significantly diminished scalp clonality and expanded CD8+ clones within the top 100.

CDR3 length: 14 residues. The germline gives CDR1 SQVTM, CDR2 ANQGSEA. With 5 bases clipped from V and 4 bases from J, the junction kept 6 bases outside the gene matches. The treatment: oral pan-JAK inhibitor, 5-10 mg twice daily. Investigators isolated RNA and reverse transcribed it into cDNA to act as the sequencing template. Sequencing was performed with immunoSEQ multiplex PCR; in TCRdb, only in-frame clones are kept and a portion is missing. The sample consists of roughly 120,000 clones, 58% of them appearing once. The chain recombines TRBV29-1 with TRBJ2-1; 9 bases fit TRBD1. The TCR comes from a human donor with alopecia areata. The sequencing here drew on CD8+ T cells sorted from blood, taken at week 4, from a patient treated with tofacitinib. Here the CDR3 DNA reads TGCAGCGTTAGGACAGGGGAAGGATACAATGAGCAGTTCTTC. Translating gives CSVRTGEGYNEQFF.